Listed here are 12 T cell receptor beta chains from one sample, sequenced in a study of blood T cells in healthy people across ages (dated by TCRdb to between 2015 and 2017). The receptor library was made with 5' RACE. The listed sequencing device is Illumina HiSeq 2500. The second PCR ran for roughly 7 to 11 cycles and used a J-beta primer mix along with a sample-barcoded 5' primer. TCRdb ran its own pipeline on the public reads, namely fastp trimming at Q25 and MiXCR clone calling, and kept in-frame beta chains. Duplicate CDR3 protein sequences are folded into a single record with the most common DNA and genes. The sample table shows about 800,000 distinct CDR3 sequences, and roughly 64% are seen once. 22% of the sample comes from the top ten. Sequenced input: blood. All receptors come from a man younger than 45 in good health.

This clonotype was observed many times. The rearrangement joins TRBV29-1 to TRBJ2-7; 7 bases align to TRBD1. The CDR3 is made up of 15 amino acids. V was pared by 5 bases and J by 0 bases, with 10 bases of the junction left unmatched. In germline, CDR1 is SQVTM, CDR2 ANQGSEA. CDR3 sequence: CSVLNGTASSYEQYF. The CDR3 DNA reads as TGCAGCGTTTTGAACGGGACAGCGAGCTCCTACGAGCAGTACTTC.

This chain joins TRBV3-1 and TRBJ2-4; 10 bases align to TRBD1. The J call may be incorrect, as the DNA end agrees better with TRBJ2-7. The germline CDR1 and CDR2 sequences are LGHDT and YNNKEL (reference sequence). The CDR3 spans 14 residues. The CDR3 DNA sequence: TGTGCCAGCAGCGCGGACAGGGGGTTTTACGAGCAGTACTTC. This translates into CASSADRGFYEQYF.

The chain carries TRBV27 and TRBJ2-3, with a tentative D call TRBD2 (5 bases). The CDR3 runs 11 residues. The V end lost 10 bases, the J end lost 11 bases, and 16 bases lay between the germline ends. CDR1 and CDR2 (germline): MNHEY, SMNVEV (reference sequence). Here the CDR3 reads CAIGRKEWQYF. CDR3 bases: TGTGCCATAGGGAGAAAGGAATGGCAGTATTTT.

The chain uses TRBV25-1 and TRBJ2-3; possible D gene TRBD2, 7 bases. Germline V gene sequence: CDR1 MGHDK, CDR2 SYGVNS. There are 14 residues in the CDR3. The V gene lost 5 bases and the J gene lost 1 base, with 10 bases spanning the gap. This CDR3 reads CASSRGAGTDTQYF. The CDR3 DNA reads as TGTGCCAGCAGTCGGGGGGCGGGCACAGATACGCAGTATTTT. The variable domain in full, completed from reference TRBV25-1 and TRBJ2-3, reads EADIYQTPRYLVIGTGKKITLECSQTMGHDKMYWYQQDPGMELHLIHYSYGVNSTEKGDLSSESTVSRIRTEHFPLTLESARPSHTSQYLCASSRGAGTDTQYFGPGTRLTVL.

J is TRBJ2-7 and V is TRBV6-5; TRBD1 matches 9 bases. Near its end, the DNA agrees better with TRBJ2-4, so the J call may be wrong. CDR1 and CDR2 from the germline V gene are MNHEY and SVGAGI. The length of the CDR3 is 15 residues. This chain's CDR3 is CASSAETGGGNIQYF. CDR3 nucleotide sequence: TGTGCCAGCAGTGCCGAGACAGGGGGGGGAAACATTCAGTACTTC.

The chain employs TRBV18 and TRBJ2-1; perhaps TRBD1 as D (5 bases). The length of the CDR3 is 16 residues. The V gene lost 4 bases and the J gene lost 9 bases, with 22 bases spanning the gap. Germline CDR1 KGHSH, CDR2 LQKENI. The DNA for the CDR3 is TGTGCCAGCTCACGACAGTCCGCGGAGACGCTCGCTGAGCAGTTCTTC. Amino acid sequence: CASSRQSAETLAEQFF.

The CDR3 DNA reads as TGTGCCAGCAGCTTGAGGGTCGTAACGGCGGGAGAGGCTTTCGAGCAGTACTTC. This sequence encodes CASSLRVVTAGEAFEQYF. This sequence joins TRBV7-2 and TRBJ2-7; 7 bases match TRBD2. With V trimmed by 3 bases and J by 6 bases, 20 bases remained unmatched. The germline V gene has CDR1 SGHTA and CDR2 FQGNSA. The CDR3 has 18 residues.

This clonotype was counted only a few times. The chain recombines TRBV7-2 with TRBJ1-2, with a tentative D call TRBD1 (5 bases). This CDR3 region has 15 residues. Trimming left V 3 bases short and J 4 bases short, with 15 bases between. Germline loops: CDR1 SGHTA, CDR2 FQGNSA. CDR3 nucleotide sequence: TGTGCCAGCAGCTTGGGGACTAACAACGGCTATGGCTACACCTTC. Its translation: CASSLGTNNGYGYTF.

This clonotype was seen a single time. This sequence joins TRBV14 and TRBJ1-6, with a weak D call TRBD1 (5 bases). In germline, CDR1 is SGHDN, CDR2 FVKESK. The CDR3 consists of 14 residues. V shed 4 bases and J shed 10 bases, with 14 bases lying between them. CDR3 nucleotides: TGTGCCAGCAGCCGGGACGGTATCCTATCACCCCTCCACTTT. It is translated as CASSRDGILSPLHF. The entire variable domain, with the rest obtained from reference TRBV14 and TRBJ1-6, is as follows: EAGVTQFPSHSVIEKGQTVTLRCDPISGHDNLYWYRRVMGKEIKFLLHFVKESKQDESGMPNNRFLAERTGGTYSTLKVQPAELEDSGVYFCASSRDGILSPLHFGNGTRLTVT.

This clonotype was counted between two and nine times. The DNA of the CDR3 is TGTGCCAGCAGTTTCAGGCAAGATACGCAGTATTTT. Protein sequence: CASSFRQDTQYF. J is TRBJ2-3 and V is TRBV12-3 or TRBV12-4, with D hard to call. Trimming removed 3 bases at V and 5 bases at J, with 6 bases between. The CDR3 consists of 12 residues.

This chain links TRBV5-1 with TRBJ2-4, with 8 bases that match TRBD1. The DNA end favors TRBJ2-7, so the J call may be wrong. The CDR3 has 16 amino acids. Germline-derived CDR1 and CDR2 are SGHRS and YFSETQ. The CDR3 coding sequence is TGCGCCAGCAGCAGGGACAGGCCGGGGCCACTATACGAGCAGTACTTC. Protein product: CASSRDRPGPLYEQYF.

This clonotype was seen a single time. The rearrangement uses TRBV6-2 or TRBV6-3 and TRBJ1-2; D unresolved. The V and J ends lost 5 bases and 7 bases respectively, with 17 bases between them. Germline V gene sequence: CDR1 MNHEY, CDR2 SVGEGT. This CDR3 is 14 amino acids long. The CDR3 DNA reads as TGTGCCAGCAGTGACAACCCTCTCATTGGTGGCTACACCTTC. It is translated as CASSDNPLIGGYTF.